What follows describes a single T cell receptor beta chain. Its matching antigen is unknown. This sample is part of a study of T cells in narcolepsy. Study outcomes and limitations: HCRT-specific and TRIB2-specific autoreactive clonotypes appeared among same-patient CSF and blood CD4+ clonotypes. Reportedly, autoreactive clonotypes were serially detected in patients' blood but not controls'. In some patient and control memory CD4+ samples, autoreactive clones were absent.

Using immunoSEQ multiplex PCR, the repertoire was profiled, and TCRdb retains in-frame clones only, with some absent. The sample gives about 24,000 clones, around two thirds of which show up once; around 12% is in the top ten. The CDR3 sequence is 16 residues long. Trimming took off 5 bases at V and 3 bases at J, with 16 bases between the two ends. The V gene's germline CDR1 is SEHNR and CDR2 FQNEAQ (reference sequence). The sequence was collected from a human donor in good health. The J gene is TRBJ1-4, the V gene TRBV7-9; D gene ambiguous. Sequencing was carried out using memory (CD45RA-) CD4+ T cells from blood. The DNA for the CDR3 is TGTGCCAGCAGCATTTCATCCAGACGGGCTAATGAAAAACTGTTTTTT. Translating gives CASSISSRRANEKLFF.